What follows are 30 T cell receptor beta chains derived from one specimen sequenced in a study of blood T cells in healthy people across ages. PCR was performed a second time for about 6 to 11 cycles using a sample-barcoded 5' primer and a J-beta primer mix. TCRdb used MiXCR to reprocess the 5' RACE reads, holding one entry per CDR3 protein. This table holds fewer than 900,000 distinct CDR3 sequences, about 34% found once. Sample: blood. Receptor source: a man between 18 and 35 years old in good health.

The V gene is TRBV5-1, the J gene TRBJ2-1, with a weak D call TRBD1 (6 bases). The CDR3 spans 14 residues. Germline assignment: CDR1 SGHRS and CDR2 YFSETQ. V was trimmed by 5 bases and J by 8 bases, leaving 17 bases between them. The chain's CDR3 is CASSGGQGYDEQFF. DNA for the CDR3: TGCGCCAGCAGTGGGGGACAAGGTTACGATGAGCAGTTCTTC.

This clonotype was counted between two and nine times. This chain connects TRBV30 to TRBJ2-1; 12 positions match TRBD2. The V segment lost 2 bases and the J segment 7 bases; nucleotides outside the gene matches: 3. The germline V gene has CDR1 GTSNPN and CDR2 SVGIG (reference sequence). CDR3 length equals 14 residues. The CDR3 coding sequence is TGTGCCTGGAGTCCAGGACTAGCGGGGAATGAGCAGTTCTTC. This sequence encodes CAWSPGLAGNEQFF. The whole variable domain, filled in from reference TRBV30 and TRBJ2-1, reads SQTIHQWPATLVQPVGSPLSLECTVEGTSNPNLYWYRQAAGRGLQLLFYSVGIGQISSEVPQNLSASRPQDRQFILSSKKLLLSDSGFYLCAWSPGLAGNEQFFGPGTRLTVL.

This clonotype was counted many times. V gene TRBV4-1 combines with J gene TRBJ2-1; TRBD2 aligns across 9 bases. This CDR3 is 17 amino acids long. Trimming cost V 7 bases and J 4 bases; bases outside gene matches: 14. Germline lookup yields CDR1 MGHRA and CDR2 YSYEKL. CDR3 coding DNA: TGCGCCAGCACCTCTTTTGGGCGGGGGGGCCGGTACAATGAGCAGTTCTTC. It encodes CASTSFGRGGRYNEQFF.

The CDR3 DNA reads as TGTGCCAGCAGCTTAACCGGAGGCTTAGGGAATGAGCAGTTCTTC. Amino acid sequence: CASSLTGGLGNEQFF. The chain employs TRBV7-3 and TRBJ2-1; possibly TRBD2 for D (5 bases). This CDR3 spans 15 amino acids. CDR1 is SGHTA and CDR2 is FQGTGA in the germline V gene. V shed 0 bases and J shed 7 bases, with 13 bases lying between them.

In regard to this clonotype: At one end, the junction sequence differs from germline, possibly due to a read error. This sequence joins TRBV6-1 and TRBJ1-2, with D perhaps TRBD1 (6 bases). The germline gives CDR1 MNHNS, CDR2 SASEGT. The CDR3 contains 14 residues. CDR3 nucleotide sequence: TGTGCCAGCAATGAGGGGGGAGTCGACTACGGCTACACCTTC. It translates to CASNEGGVDYGYTF.

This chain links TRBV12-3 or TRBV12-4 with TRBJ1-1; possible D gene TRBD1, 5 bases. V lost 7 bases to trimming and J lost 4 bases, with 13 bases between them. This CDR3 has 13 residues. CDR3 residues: CASTNGRGTEAFF. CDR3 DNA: TGTGCCAGCACCAACGGAAGGGGCACTGAAGCTTTCTTT.

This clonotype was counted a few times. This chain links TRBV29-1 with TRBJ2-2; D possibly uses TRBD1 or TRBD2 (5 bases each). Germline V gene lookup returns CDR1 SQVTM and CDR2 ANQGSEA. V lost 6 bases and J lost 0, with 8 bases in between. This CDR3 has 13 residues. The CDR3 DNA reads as TGCAGCGTATGGGGGACGAACACCGGGGAGCTGTTTTTT. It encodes CSVWGTNTGELFF.

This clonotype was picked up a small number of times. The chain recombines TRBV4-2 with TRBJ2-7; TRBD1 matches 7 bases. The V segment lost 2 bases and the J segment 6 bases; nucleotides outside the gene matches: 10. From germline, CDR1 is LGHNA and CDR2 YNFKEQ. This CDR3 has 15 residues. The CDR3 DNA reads TGTGCCAGCAGCCAAACCCAGACAGGGTCGGGCGAGCAGTACTTC. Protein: CASSQTQTGSGEQYF.

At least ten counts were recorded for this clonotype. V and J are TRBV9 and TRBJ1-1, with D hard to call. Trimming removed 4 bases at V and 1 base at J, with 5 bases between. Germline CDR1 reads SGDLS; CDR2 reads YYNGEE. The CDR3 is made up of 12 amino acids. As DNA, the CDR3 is TGTGCCAGCAGCCCGGAGAACACTGAAGCTTTCTTT. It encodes CASSPENTEAFF.

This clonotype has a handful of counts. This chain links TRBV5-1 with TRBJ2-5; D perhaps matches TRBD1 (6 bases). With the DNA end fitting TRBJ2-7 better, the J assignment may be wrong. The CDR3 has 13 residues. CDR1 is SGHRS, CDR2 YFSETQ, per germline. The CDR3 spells CASSFTGSDEQYF. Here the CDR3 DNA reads TGCGCCAGCAGCTTTACAGGGTCGGACGAGCAGTACTTC.

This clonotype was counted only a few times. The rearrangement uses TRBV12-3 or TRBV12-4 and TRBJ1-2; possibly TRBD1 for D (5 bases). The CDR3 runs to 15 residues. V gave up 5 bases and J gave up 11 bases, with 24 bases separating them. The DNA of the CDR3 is TGTGCCAGCAGTCCATCCGGGAGGGGCGGAATAAGGTACACCTTC. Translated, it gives CASSPSGRGGIRYTF.

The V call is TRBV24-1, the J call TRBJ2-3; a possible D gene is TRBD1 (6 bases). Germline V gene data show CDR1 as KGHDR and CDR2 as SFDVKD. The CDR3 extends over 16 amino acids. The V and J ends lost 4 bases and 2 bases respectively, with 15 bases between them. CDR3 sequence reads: CATSDPAGEFTDTQYF. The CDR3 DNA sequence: TGTGCCACCAGTGACCCAGCAGGGGAATTCACAGATACGCAGTATTTT.

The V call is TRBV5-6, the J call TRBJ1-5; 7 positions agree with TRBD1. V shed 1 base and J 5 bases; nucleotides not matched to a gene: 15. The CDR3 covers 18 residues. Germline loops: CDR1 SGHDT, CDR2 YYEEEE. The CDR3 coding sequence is TGTGCCAGCAGCTTGAGGGGGCGTTGGGGGGCAACGGATCAGCCCCAGCATTTT. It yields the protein CASSLRGRWGATDQPQHF.

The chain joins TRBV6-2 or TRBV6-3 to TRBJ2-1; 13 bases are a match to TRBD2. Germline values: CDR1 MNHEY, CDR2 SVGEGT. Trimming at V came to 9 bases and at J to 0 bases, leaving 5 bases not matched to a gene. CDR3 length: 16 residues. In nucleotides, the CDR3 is TGTGCCAGTGGACTAGCGGGGGTGTTCTCCTACAATGAGCAGTTCTTC. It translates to CASGLAGVFSYNEQFF.

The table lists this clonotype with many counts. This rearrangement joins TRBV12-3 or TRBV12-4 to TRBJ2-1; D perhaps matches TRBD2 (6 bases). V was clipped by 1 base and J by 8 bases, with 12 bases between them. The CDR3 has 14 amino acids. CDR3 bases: TGTGCCAGCAGTTTAGACGGAGGGCAGGATGAGCAGTTCTTC. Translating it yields CASSLDGGQDEQFF.

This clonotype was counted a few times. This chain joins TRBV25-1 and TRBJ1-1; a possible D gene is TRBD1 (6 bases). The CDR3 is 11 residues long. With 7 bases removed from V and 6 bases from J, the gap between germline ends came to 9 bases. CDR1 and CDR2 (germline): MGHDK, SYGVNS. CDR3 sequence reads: CASKTGAEAFF. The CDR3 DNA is TGTGCCAGCAAGACAGGAGCTGAAGCTTTCTTT. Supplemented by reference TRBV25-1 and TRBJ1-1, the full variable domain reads EADIYQTPRYLVIGTGKKITLECSQTMGHDKMYWYQQDPGMELHLIHYSYGVNSTEKGDLSSESTVSRIRTEHFPLTLESARPSHTSQYLCASKTGAEAFFGQGTRLTVV.

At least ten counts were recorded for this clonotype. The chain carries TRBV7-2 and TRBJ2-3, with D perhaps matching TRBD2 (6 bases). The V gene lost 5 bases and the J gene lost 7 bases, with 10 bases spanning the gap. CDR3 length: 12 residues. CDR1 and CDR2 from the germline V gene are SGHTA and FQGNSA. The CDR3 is CASSHGGNTQYF. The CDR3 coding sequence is TGTGCCAGCAGCCATGGGGGGAATACGCAGTATTTT.

The DNA for the CDR3 is TGTGCCAGCTTGGGAGACCCGGGGGCGGGAAATGAGCAGTTCTTC. It codes for CASLGDPGAGNEQFF. This chain joins TRBV11-2 and TRBJ2-1; D might be TRBD1 or TRBD2, each matching 6 bases. CDR3 length equals 15 residues. The V gene's germline CDR1 is SGHAT and CDR2 FQNNGV. The V end lost 8 bases, the J end lost 7 bases, and 21 bases lay between the germline ends.

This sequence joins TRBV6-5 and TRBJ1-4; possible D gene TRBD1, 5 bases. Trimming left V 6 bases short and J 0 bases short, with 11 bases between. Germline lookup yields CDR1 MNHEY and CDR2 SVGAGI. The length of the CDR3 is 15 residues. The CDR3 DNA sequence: TGTGCCAGCAGCCCCGGGACTACAACTAATGAAAAACTGTTTTTT. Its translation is CASSPGTTTNEKLFF.

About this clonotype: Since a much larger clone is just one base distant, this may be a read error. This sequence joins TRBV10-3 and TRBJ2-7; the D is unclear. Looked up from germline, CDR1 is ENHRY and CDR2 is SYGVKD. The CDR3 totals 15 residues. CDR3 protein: CTISQADVSSYEQYF. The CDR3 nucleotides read TGTACCATCAGCCAGGCTGATGTTAGCTCCTACGAGCAGTACTTC.

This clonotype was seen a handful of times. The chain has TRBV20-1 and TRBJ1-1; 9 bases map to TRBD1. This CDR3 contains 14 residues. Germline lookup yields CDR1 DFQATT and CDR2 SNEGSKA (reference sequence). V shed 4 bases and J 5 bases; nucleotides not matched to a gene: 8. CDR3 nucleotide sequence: TGCAGTGCTACCCCGACAGGGGGAGGGACTGAAGCTTTCTTT. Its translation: CSATPTGGGTEAFF.

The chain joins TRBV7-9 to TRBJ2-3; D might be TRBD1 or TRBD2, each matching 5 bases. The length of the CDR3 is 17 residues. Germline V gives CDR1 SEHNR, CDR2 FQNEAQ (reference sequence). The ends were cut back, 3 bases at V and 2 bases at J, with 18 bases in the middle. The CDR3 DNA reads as TGTGCCAGCAGCTTCCCCCCGGGACGCATGGACACAGATACGCAGTATTTT. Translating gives CASSFPPGRMDTDTQYF.

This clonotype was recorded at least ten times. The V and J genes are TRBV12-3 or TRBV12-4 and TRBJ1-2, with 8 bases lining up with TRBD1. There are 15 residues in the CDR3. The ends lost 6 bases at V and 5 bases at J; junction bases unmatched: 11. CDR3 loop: CASSSSGQGVYGYTF. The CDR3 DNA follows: TGTGCCAGCAGCTCCTCTGGACAGGGTGTATATGGCTACACCTTC.

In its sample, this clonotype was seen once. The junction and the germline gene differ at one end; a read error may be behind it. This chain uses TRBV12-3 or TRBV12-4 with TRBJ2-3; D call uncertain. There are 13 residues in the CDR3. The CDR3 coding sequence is TGTGCCAGCAGTCGTCCGAGAACAGATGCGCAGTATTTT. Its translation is CASSRPRTDAQYF.

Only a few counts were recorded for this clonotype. For the CDR3, the DNA is TGTGCCAGCAGCTTAGGGCCTACAGGGACTGGAAACACCATATATTTT. Encoded protein: CASSLGPTGTGNTIYF. The chain joins TRBV7-2 to TRBJ1-3; possibly TRBD1 for D (6 bases). Germline V gene data show CDR1 as SGHTA and CDR2 as FQGNSA. The CDR3 is 16 residues long. Trimming shortened V by 1 base and J by 2 bases, and 12 bases separated the two germline ends. The variable domain in full, completed from reference TRBV7-2 and TRBJ1-3, reads GAGVSQSPSNKVTEKGKDVELRCDPISGHTALYWYRQSLGQGLEFLIYFQGNSAPDKSGLPSDRFSAERTGGSVSTLTIQRTQQEDSAVYLCASSLGPTGTGNTIYFGEGSWLTVV.

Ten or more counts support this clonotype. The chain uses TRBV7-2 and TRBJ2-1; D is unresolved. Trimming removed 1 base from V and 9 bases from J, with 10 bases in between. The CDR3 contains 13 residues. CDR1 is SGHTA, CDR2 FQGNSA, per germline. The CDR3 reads CASSLGARREQFF. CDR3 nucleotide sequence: TGTGCCAGCAGCTTAGGTGCCCGACGTGAGCAGTTCTTC.

CDR3 amino acids: CSAYRGSDRPQHF. Written as DNA, the CDR3 is TGCAGTGCTTACAGGGGTTCGGATCGCCCCCAGCATTTT. V usage is TRBV20-1 and J usage is TRBJ1-5, with 7 bases aligning to TRBD1. Germline assignment: CDR1 DFQATT and CDR2 SNEGSKA (reference sequence). J was trimmed by 10 bases and V by 5 bases; bases with no gene match: 11. This CDR3 is built from 13 residues.

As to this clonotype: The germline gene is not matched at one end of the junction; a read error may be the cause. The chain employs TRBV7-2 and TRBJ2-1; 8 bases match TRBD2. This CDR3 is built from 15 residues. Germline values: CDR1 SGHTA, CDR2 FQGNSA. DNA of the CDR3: TGTGTCAGCAGCAAGGCGGGGGGCCCTTACAATGAGCAGTTCTTC. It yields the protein CVSSKAGGPYNEQFF. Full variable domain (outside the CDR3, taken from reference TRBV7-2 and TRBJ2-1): GAGVSQSPSNKVTEKGKDVELRCDPISGHTALYWYRQSLGQGLEFLIYFQGNSAPDKSGLPSDRFSAERTGGSVSTLTIQRTQQEDSAVYLCVSSKAGGPYNEQFFGPGTRLTVL.

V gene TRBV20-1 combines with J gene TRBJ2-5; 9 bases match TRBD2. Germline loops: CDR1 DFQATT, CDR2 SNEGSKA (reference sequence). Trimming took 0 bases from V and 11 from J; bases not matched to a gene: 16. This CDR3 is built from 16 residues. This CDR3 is CSARDPSSGANNEQYF. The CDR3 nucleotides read TGCAGTGCTAGAGACCCCTCTAGCGGGGCGAACAATGAGCAGTACTTC.

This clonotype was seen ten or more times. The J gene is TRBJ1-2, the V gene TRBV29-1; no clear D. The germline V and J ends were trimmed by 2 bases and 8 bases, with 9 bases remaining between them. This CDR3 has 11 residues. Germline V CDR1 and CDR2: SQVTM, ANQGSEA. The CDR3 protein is CSVERATGYTF. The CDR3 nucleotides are TGCAGCGTTGAAAGGGCGACCGGCTACACCTTC.